One sample yielded the 22 T cell receptor beta chains listed below, sequenced in a study of tumor-infiltrating lymphocytes in primary liver carcinoma. Co-extraction yielded RNA and DNA from 20-30 mg of unsorted bulk tissue. The authors made TCR beta cDNA from roughly 480 ng total RNA with a constant-region primer. Three nested multiplex PCR rounds, a slightly modified ARM-PCR method, built the TCR beta libraries. The two initial PCR rounds, 9 to 11 cycles each, used TRBV1-TRBV30 forward and C-beta reverse primers. TCRdb itself ran the multiplex PCR reads through MiXCR, one entry per CDR3 protein. The data hold about 200,000 distinct CDR3 sequences, with 70% to 90% observed a single time. The source material was tumor tissue from primary liver carcinoma. These receptor sequences come from a man aged 35-49 years with primary liver carcinoma and hepatitis B virus infection.

With regard to this clonotype: At one of its ends the junction is not consistent with the germline gene, which may arise from a read error. This chain joins TRBV4-3 and TRBJ2-1; D gene uncertain. CDR3 size: 15 residues. In germline, CDR1 is LGHNA, CDR2 YSLEER. CDR3 coding DNA: TGCGCCAGCACCCAAGTAACAGCCCTCTACAACGAGCAGTTCTTC. Translating it yields CASTQVTALYNEQFF.

Comment on this clonotype: An end of the junction differs from the germline gene, which may be a read error. The CDR3 here is CSSSRRQGGRLIEQFF. In nucleotides, the CDR3 is TGTTCCAGCAGTCGTCGACAGGGGGGCCGGTTAATTGAGCAGTTCTTC. The gene calls are TRBV14 and TRBJ2-1; TRBD1 matches 9 bases. Germline V gene data show CDR1 as SGHDN and CDR2 as FVKESK. The CDR3 consists of 16 residues.

V usage is TRBV2 and J usage is TRBJ2-1; D gene unclear. Trimming left V 1 base short and J 4 bases short, with 5 bases between. Germline V gives CDR1 SNHLY, CDR2 FYNNEI. The CDR3 has 13 residues. The CDR3 DNA is TGTGCCAGCAGTGAAGAGATATACAATGAGCAGTTCTTC. It is translated as CASSEEIYNEQFF.

This chain links TRBV4-3 with TRBJ2-7; maybe TRBD1 (6 bases). V gave up 0 bases and J gave up 11 bases, with 20 bases separating them. CDR1 is LGHNA, CDR2 YSLEER, per germline. The CDR3 sequence is 15 residues long. This CDR3 reads CASSQDTRTAGAEYF. The CDR3 nucleotides are TGCGCCAGCAGCCAAGATACGAGGACAGCAGGCGCGGAGTACTTC.

The genes are TRBV6-5 and TRBJ1-1; possibly TRBD1 for D (6 bases). Germline V gene lookup returns CDR1 MNHEY and CDR2 SVGAGI. The CDR3 sequence is 17 residues long. Trimming shortened V by 8 bases and J by 6 bases, and 28 bases separated the two germline ends. CDR3 sequence (DNA): TGTGCCAGCTGTCCTCCCACGGGGGCGGTAGGTATCGCTGAAGCTTTCTTT. Translation: CASCPPTGAVGIAEAFF.

For this clonotype: At one boundary the junction diverges from the germline segment, which might be a read error. The chain carries TRBV4-1 and TRBJ1-5; D is undetermined. The germline V gene has CDR1 MGHRA and CDR2 YSYEKL. The CDR3 contains 16 residues. CDR3 sequence (DNA): TGCGCCAGTAGCCCCGTTGAGAGGGCTGGCAATCAGCCCCAGGATTTT. It is translated as CASSPVERAGNQPQDF.

Details on this clonotype: A read error may be the cause here, since a much bigger clone is one base away. The chain employs TRBV5-1 and TRBJ1-1; possibly TRBD1 for D (6 bases). This CDR3 is 15 amino acids long. With 6 bases removed from V and 4 bases from J, the gap between germline ends came to 19 bases. Germline CDR1 SGHRS, CDR2 YFSETQ. This CDR3 reads CASITVPTGSTEAFF. The CDR3 DNA is TGCGCCAGCATCACGGTTCCAACAGGGAGCACTGAAGCTTTCTTT.

About this clonotype itself: Sequence at one end of the junction differs from germline and may be a read error. The rearrangement joins TRBV10-3 to TRBJ2-7, with D hard to call. The germline V gene encodes CDR1 ENHRY and CDR2 SYGVKD. The CDR3 extends over 11 amino acids. The chain's CDR3 is CPISESCEQYF. CDR3 DNA: TGTCCCATCAGTGAGTCCTGCGAGCAGTACTTC.

The chain joins TRBV11-1 to TRBJ2-3; D ambiguous. From germline, CDR1 is SGHAT and CDR2 FQDESV (reference sequence). Trimming pared 5 bases from V and 11 bases from J, leaving 20 bases between. The CDR3 is 14 residues long. CDR3 amino acids: CASSPKGPFDLQYF. Written as DNA, the CDR3 is TGTGCCAGCAGCCCTAAGGGCCCATTTGATTTGCAGTATTTT. Using reference TRBV11-1 and TRBJ2-3 for the parts outside the CDR3, the full variable domain is EAEVAQSPRYKITEKSQAVAFWCDPISGHATLYWYRQILGQGPELLVQFQDESVVDDSQLPKDRFSAERLKGVDSTLKIQPAELGDSAMYLCASSPKGPFDLQYFGPGTRLTVL.

This clonotype was seen a few times. This clone may be a read error of a much larger clone one base away. J is TRBJ2-1 and V is TRBV7-8; D possibly corresponds to TRBD2 (7 bases). CDR1 SGHVS and CDR2 FQNEAQ come from the germline V gene. The CDR3 covers 15 residues. For the CDR3, the DNA is TGTGCCAACAGCTTTGGGGGGCGGGAGCCCAATGAGCAGTTCTTC. Protein: CANSFGGREPNEQFF.

V is TRBV28 and J is TRBJ2-7; 8 bases are shared with TRBD2. Germline assignment: CDR1 MDHEN and CDR2 SYDVKM. The CDR3 length is 14 residues. With 5 bases clipped from V and 10 bases from J, the junction kept 13 bases outside the gene matches. The CDR3 loop is CASSRGGLHYVQYF. The DNA for the CDR3 is TGTGCCAGCAGTCGGGGGGGACTACATTACGTACAGTACTTC.

Details on this clonotype: Sequence at one end of the junction differs from germline and may be a read error. This rearrangement joins TRBV4-3 to TRBJ2-7; 7 bases map to TRBD1. Looked up from germline, CDR1 is LGHNA and CDR2 is YSLEER. This CDR3 is built from 16 residues. For the CDR3, the DNA is TGTGCCAACAGCCAAGAAGAAACAGGGGCCCCCTACGAGCAGTACTTC. Residues: CANSQEETGAPYEQYF.

For this clonotype: The CDR3 does not end in the conserved phenylalanine or tryptophan, so this is likely a read error. DNA of the CDR3: TGCAGCGTCGTGGGAACCTCGAGAAGGACTGAAGCTTTCATT. It yields the protein CSVVGTSRRTEAFI. This chain connects TRBV29-1 to TRBJ1-1; D unclear. Germline V gene lookup returns CDR1 SQVTM and CDR2 ANQGSEA. The CDR3 is 14 amino acids. The germline V and J ends were trimmed by 6 bases and 5 bases, with 19 bases remaining between them.

This clonotype came up once. The junction differs from germline at one of its ends, possibly a read error. The rearrangement uses TRBV29-1 and TRBJ2-7, with a possible D match to TRBD2 (5 bases). Germline assignment: CDR1 SQVTM and CDR2 ANQGSEA. The CDR3 loop spans 15 amino acids. CDR3 coding DNA: TGCAGCGTTGATGATCCAGGTGGGAGCTCCTACAAGCAGTACTTC. Translated, it gives CSVDDPGGSSYKQYF.

Details on this clonotype: Relative to the germline gene, one junction end is altered; a read error may explain this. This chain connects TRBV5-1 to TRBJ1-2; 11 bases match TRBD1. The length of the CDR3 is 14 residues. Germline V gives CDR1 SGHRS, CDR2 YFSETQ. The CDR3 here is CASNPWTGGDGYTF. The CDR3, as DNA: TGCGCCAGCAACCCTTGGACAGGGGGCGATGGCTATACCTTC.

Details on this clonotype: The junction departs from the called germline gene at one end, perhaps through a read error. This chain connects TRBV12-3 or TRBV12-4 to TRBJ1-1; 11 positions match TRBD1. There are 15 residues in the CDR3. CDR3 residues: CASSRPGQGDTEAFF. DNA for the CDR3: TGTGCCAGCAGTAGACCGGGACAGGGGGACACTGAAGCATTCTTT.

This chain uses TRBV29-1 with TRBJ2-1; tentative D call: TRBD2 (6 bases). The germline V gene has CDR1 SQVTM and CDR2 ANQGSEA. The V gene lost 5 bases and the J gene lost 9 bases, with 26 bases spanning the gap. CDR3 length: 16 amino acids. The CDR3 region has the DNA TGCAGCGTTAAGACTATCGGGAGAGGATTTTTGAGTGAGCAGTTCTTC. This encodes CSVKTIGRGFLSEQFF.

Of note for this clonotype: One end of the junction is discordant with germline, which a read error may explain. V and J are TRBV29-1 and TRBJ2-1; no firm D call. The CDR3 has 16 residues. Germline V gene sequence: CDR1 SQVTM, CDR2 ANQGSEA. CDR3 sequence reads: CSVDLLDASSHNEQLF. DNA of the CDR3: TGCAGCGTTGATCTTCTGGACGCCAGCTCCCACAATGAGCAGTTATTC.

Concerning this clonotype itself: The junction departs from the called germline gene at one end, perhaps through a read error. The J gene is TRBJ2-3, the V gene TRBV11-2, with D possibly matching TRBD1 (6 bases). Germline assignment: CDR1 SGHAT and CDR2 FQNNGV. This CDR3 has 16 residues. In DNA form, the CDR3 reads TGTACCAGCAGCAGAAGAAGTACAGGGAACATAGATACGCAATATTTT. This gives the protein CTSSRRSTGNIDTQYF. The entire variable domain, with the rest obtained from reference TRBV11-2 and TRBJ2-3, is as follows: EAGVAQSPRYKIIEKRQSVAFWCNPISGHATLYWYQQILGQGPKLLIQFQNNGVVDDSQLPKDRFSAERLKGVDSTLKIQPAKLEDSAVYLCTSSRRSTGNIDTQYFGPGTRLTVL.

Details on this clonotype: With a much larger clone just one base away, this may be a read error. The genes are TRBV30 and TRBJ2-3; D gene unclear. The CDR3 is made up of 15 amino acids. Germline-derived CDR1 and CDR2 are GTSNPN and SVGIG (reference sequence). For the CDR3, the DNA is TGTGCCTGGAGTGTACCTGGGCCGATAATAGATCCGCAGTATTTT. The encoded protein is CAWSVPGPIIDPQYF. The whole variable domain, remainder taken from reference TRBV30 and TRBJ2-3, is SQTIHQWPATLVQPVGSPLSLECTVEGTSNPNLYWYRQAAGRGLQLLFYSVGIGQISSEVPQNLSASRPQDRQFILSSKKLLLSDSGFYLCAWSVPGPIIDPQYFGPGTRLTVL.

This chain links TRBV29-1 with TRBJ2-1, with TRBD2 as a possible D gene (6 bases). In germline, CDR1 is SQVTM, CDR2 ANQGSEA. The CDR3 runs to 16 residues. The V and J ends lost 0 bases and 8 bases respectively, with 20 bases between them. The CDR3 bases are TGCAGCGTTGAAGATTCTGGCGGGACCACATACTATGAGCAGTTCTTC. Translated, it gives CSVEDSGGTTYYEQFF.

In its sample, this clonotype was seen once. It is likely a read error, because the conserved phenylalanine at the end of the CDR3 is missing. The V gene is TRBV5-5, the J gene TRBJ2-1; 8 nucleotides agree with TRBD2. CDR1 and CDR2 (germline): SGHKS, YYEKEE (reference sequence). J lost 7 bases, V lost 8 bases, and 14 bases had no gene match. The CDR3 runs to 15 residues. In DNA form, the CDR3 reads TGTGCCAGTGGGGTGGGGATTAGCGGGATTAATGAGCAGTTCTTA. Encoded protein: CASGVGISGINEQFL.